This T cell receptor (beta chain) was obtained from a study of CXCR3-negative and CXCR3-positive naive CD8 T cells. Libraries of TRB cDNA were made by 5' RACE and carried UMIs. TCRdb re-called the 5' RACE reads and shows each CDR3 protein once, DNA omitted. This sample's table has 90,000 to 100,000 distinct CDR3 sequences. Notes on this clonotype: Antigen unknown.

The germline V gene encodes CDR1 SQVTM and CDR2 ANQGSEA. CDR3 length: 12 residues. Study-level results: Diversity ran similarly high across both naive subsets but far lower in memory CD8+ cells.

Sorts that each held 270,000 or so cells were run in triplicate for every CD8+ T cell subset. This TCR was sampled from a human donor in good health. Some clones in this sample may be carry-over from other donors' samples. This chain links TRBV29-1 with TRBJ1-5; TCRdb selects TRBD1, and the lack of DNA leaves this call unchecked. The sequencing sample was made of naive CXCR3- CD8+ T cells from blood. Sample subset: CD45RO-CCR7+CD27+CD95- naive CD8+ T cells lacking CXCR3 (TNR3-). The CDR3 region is CSVGDREQPQHF.